This T cell receptor beta chain was sequenced for a study of identical twins. This clonotype has only a few counts. TCRdb analysed the 5' RACE reads with MiXCR anew, one entry per CDR3 protein. The sample yields some 590,000 distinct CDR3 sequences, more than 9% seen once. This CDR3 contains 18 residues. J lost 0 bases, V lost 5 bases, and 12 bases had no gene match. The germline V gene has CDR1 SGHAT and CDR2 FQNNGV. This sample was shared with a second study, whose subject was yellow fever vaccine responses in identical twins.

The genes are TRBV11-2 and TRBJ2-4, with 8 bases matching TRBD1. The TCR was taken from a woman under 30 in good health. The source material was PBMCs. CDR3 region: CASSQFLAGGVAKNIQYF. The CDR3 nucleotides read TGTGCCAGCAGCCAGTTCCTTGCAGGGGGCGTAGCCAAAAACATTCAGTACTTC.